This is a list of T cell receptor beta chains from one sample in a study of blood T cell repertoires in COVID-19. Sequenced by immunoSEQ multiplex PCR; TCRdb stores in-frame clones only, minus some. The sample gives a few hundred thousand clones, roughly 88% of which show up once; around 2.9% is in the top ten. Sequencing used peripheral blood. The source of these receptors is a woman in her 30s with active or convalescent COVID-19. The CDR3 runs from the conserved cysteine through the conserved F or W. A D gene is named only where the DNA matches it firmly. Clone size, where shown, is once, few, many, or a class for clones that have expanded.

D gene: TRBD2; J gene: TRBJ2-5; V gene: TRBV4-2; clone size: few; CDR3 DNA: TGTGCCAGCAGCCAAGATATCAGCGGGGGGGAGGAGGAGACCCAGTACTTC; CDR3 protein: CASSQDISGGEEETQYF
D gene: NA; J gene: TRBJ1-2; V gene: TRBV5-5; clone size: NA; CDR3 DNA: TGTGCCAGCAGCTTGAATGTAAACTATGGCTACACCTTC; CDR3 protein: CASSLNVNYGYTF
D gene: TRBD1; J gene: TRBJ1-4; V gene: TRBV28; clone size: NA; CDR3 DNA: TGTGCCAGCAGTCTAGGGACAGGCGCACATAATGAAAAACTGTTTTTT; CDR3 protein: CASSLGTGAHNEKLFF
D gene: NA; J gene: TRBJ1-1; V gene: TRBV10-2; clone size: NA; CDR3 DNA: TGCGCCAGCATCCAGACAGAGAACACTGAAGCTTTCTTT; CDR3 protein: CASIQTENTEAFF
D gene: NA; J gene: TRBJ1-2; V gene: TRBV19; clone size: NA; CDR3 DNA: TGTGCGAGTCGGCAGACGGAGGTCTATGGCTACACCTTC; CDR3 protein: CASRQTEVYGYTF
D gene: NA; J gene: TRBJ1-2; V gene: TRBV7-2; clone size: NA; CDR3 DNA: TGTGCCAGCAGCCTAGGTGGACAAGTGGGTAAAGGCTACACCTTC; CDR3 protein: CASSLGGQVGKGYTF
D gene: NA; J gene: TRBJ2-3; V gene: TRBV7-8; clone size: NA; CDR3 DNA: TGTGCCAGCAGCTTAGCGAGGAACAGGGCAGCAGATACGCAGTATTTT; CDR3 protein: CASSLARNRAADTQYF
D gene: TRBD1; J gene: TRBJ2-7; V gene: TRBV11-2; clone size: few; CDR3 DNA: TGTGCCAGCAGTATGGACAGGGGAACTGTGCAGTACTTC; CDR3 protein: CASSMDRGTVQYF
D gene: NA; J gene: TRBJ1-3; V gene: TRBV10-3; clone size: NA; CDR3 DNA: TGTGCCGTGGGGACGGACGGGGGCTCTGGAAACACCATATATTTT; CDR3 protein: CAVGTDGGSGNTIYF
D gene: NA; J gene: TRBJ1-6; V gene: TRBV5-6; clone size: NA; CDR3 DNA: TGTGCCAGCAGCTTGGGGACAGCCCATAATTCACCCCTCCACTTT; CDR3 protein: CASSLGTAHNSPLHF
D gene: TRBD2; J gene: TRBJ2-1; V gene: TRBV7-2; clone size: NA; CDR3 DNA: TGTGCCAGCAGCGAGACCAGCGGGGCGGGTTTAAATGAGCAGTTCTTC; CDR3 protein: CASSETSGAGLNEQFF
D gene: TRBD1; J gene: TRBJ1-4; V gene: TRBV2; clone size: NA; CDR3 DNA: TGTGCCAGCAGTGGGGCAACAGGGGTGGAAAAACTGTTTTTT; CDR3 protein: CASSGATGVEKLFF
D gene: NA; J gene: TRBJ1-3; V gene: TRBV28; clone size: NA; CDR3 DNA: TGTGCCAGCAGTTTATCGGCGGATTTCAGCTCTGGAAACACCATATATTTT; CDR3 protein: CASSLSADFSSGNTIYF
D gene: NA; J gene: TRBJ1-4; V gene: TRBV28; clone size: few; CDR3 DNA: TGTGCCAGCAGTTTCCCCGACGTAAAGGGGGGGGAAGAAAAACTGTTTTTT; CDR3 protein: CASSFPDVKGGEEKLFF
D gene: NA; J gene: TRBJ1-2; V gene: TRBV21-1; clone size: once; CDR3 DNA: TGTGCCAGCAGCGTTAACCCTGGCAGGGTGGCGTCTAGGGAGGGTGGCTACACCTTC; CDR3 protein: CASSVNPGRVASREGGYTF
D gene: NA; J gene: TRBJ1-3; V gene: TRBV19; clone size: NA; CDR3 DNA: TGTGCCAGTAGCCAATCAAGCAACTCTGGAAACACCATATATTTT; CDR3 protein: CASSQSSNSGNTIYF
D gene: NA; J gene: TRBJ2-2; V gene: TRBV27; clone size: NA; CDR3 DNA: TGTGCCAGCAGTTTAGATGGTGGTGCAGGGCGGACCGGGGAGCTGTTTTTT; CDR3 protein: CASSLDGGAGRTGELFF
D gene: NA; J gene: TRBJ2-7; V gene: TRBV5-1; clone size: NA; CDR3 DNA: TGCGCCAGCTCCCCTCCACAGGGCTCCGTGGGATCCTACGAGCAGTACTTC; CDR3 protein: CASSPPQGSVGSYEQYF
D gene: TRBD1; J gene: TRBJ2-4; V gene: TRBV18; clone size: NA; CDR3 DNA: TGTGCCAGCTCACGAGACAGGGGCGGAAACATTCAGTACTTC; CDR3 protein: CASSRDRGGNIQYF
D gene: TRBD1; J gene: TRBJ1-5; V gene: TRBV18; clone size: NA; CDR3 DNA: TGTGCCAGCTCACCCCGACAGGGGGAGAATCAGCCCCAGCATTTT; CDR3 protein: CASSPRQGENQPQHF
D gene: NA; J gene: TRBJ1-1; V gene: TRBV11-2; clone size: few; CDR3 DNA: TGTGCCAGCAGCTTAGAAAGGGGTTTAGAAGCTTTCTTT; CDR3 protein: CASSLERGLEAFF
D gene: NA; J gene: TRBJ2-2; V gene: TRBV7-9; clone size: NA; CDR3 DNA: TGTGCCAGCAGCCAGCGCGAGGGGTGGAGGGCCGGGGAGCTGTTTTTT; CDR3 protein: CASSQREGWRAGELFF
D gene: TRBD1; J gene: TRBJ1-4; V gene: TRBV6-5; clone size: few; CDR3 DNA: TGTGCCAGCAGCCCCGGGACAGTCGGTGAAAAACTGTTTTTT; CDR3 protein: CASSPGTVGEKLFF
D gene: NA; J gene: TRBJ2-1; V gene: TRBV7-8; clone size: NA; CDR3 DNA: TGTGCCAGCAGCTGGTCAGCCGGAGGAGGAGAGCAGTTCTTC; CDR3 protein: CASSWSAGGGEQFF
D gene: TRBD1; J gene: TRBJ1-2; V gene: TRBV19; clone size: NA; CDR3 DNA: TGTGCCAGTAGCCTAGGGGACAGGGGCTATGGCTACACCTTC; CDR3 protein: CASSLGDRGYGYTF
D gene: TRBD1; J gene: TRBJ1-3; V gene: TRBV30; clone size: NA; CDR3 DNA: TGTGCCTGGAGTGACAGACAGGGGACTTTTCGAAACACCATATATTTT; CDR3 protein: CAWSDRQGTFRNTIYF
D gene: NA; J gene: TRBJ1-2; V gene: TRBV7-2; clone size: NA; CDR3 DNA: TGTGCCAGCAGCTTAGAGCGGCTTTATCCCTATGGCTACACCTTC; CDR3 protein: CASSLERLYPYGYTF
D gene: NA; J gene: TRBJ1-6; V gene: TRBV6-5; clone size: NA; CDR3 DNA: TGTGCCAGCACTATAAGTGACAGAAGTAATTCACCCCTCCACTTT; CDR3 protein: CASTISDRSNSPLHF
D gene: TRBD1; J gene: TRBJ1-1; V gene: TRBV28; clone size: NA; CDR3 DNA: TGTGCCAGCACCGAACCCGGGACAGGGGGCACTGAAGCTTTCTTT; CDR3 protein: CASTEPGTGGTEAFF
D gene: TRBD1; J gene: TRBJ2-1; V gene: TRBV5-4; clone size: NA; CDR3 DNA: TGTGCCAGCAGCTCAGGGGGCAGGGATGAGCAGTTCTTC; CDR3 protein: CASSSGGRDEQFF
D gene: TRBD2; J gene: TRBJ2-2; V gene: TRBV13; clone size: NA; CDR3 DNA: TGTGCCAGCAGCTCCCGACTAGCGGGGGTCACCGGGGAGCTGTTTTTT; CDR3 protein: CASSSRLAGVTGELFF
D gene: TRBD1; J gene: TRBJ1-2; V gene: TRBV24-1; clone size: NA; CDR3 DNA: TGTGCCACCAGGACGGACAGGGGAGTCCCCTATGGCTACACCTTC; CDR3 protein: CATRTDRGVPYGYTF
D gene: NA; J gene: TRBJ1-5; V gene: TRBV6-2/TRBV6-3; clone size: NA; CDR3 DNA: TGTGCCAGCAGTTACGGCACTAATCTTCCCCAGCATTTT; CDR3 protein: CASSYGTNLPQHF
D gene: NA; J gene: TRBJ1-1; V gene: TRBV10-3; clone size: NA; CDR3 DNA: TGTGCCATCAGTGAGTCGAAGGGAGGAACTGAAGCTTTCTTT; CDR3 protein: CAISESKGGTEAFF
D gene: TRBD1; J gene: TRBJ2-5; V gene: TRBV7-7; clone size: NA; CDR3 DNA: TGTGCTAGCAGCACGGGACAGGGGGTTAGGGAGACCCAGTACTTC; CDR3 protein: CASSTGQGVRETQYF
D gene: NA; J gene: TRBJ1-1; V gene: TRBV7-9; clone size: NA; CDR3 DNA: TGTGCCAGCAGCGTACAGATGAACACTGAAGCTTTCTTT; CDR3 protein: CASSVQMNTEAFF
D gene: TRBD1; J gene: TRBJ1-1; V gene: TRBV30; clone size: NA; CDR3 DNA: TGTGCCTGGAGTGTACCCCCCGGCAGGGGGTTCATGAACACTGAAGCTTTCTTT; CDR3 protein: CAWSVPPGRGFMNTEAFF
D gene: NA; J gene: TRBJ2-3; V gene: TRBV6-4; clone size: NA; CDR3 DNA: TGTGCCAGCAGCCCAATGGGGGGAGGCACAGATACGCAGTATTTT; CDR3 protein: CASSPMGGGTDTQYF
D gene: NA; J gene: TRBJ2-7; V gene: TRBV4-1; clone size: NA; CDR3 DNA: TGCGCCAGCTCCCATTCGCTAGTGGGGGCCTACGACGAGCAGTACTTC; CDR3 protein: CASSHSLVGAYDEQYF
D gene: TRBD1; J gene: TRBJ2-3; V gene: TRBV5-1; clone size: NA; CDR3 DNA: TGCGCCAGCTCCCAGGGGGACCCTGGCACAGATACGCAGTATTTT; CDR3 protein: CASSQGDPGTDTQYF
D gene: TRBD1; J gene: TRBJ1-1; V gene: TRBV19; clone size: NA; CDR3 DNA: TGTGCCAGTAGTTCCCGGGACAGGGGGGCAACTGAAGCTTTCTTT; CDR3 protein: CASSSRDRGATEAFF
D gene: TRBD1; J gene: TRBJ2-7; V gene: TRBV4-1; clone size: NA; CDR3 DNA: TGCGCCAGCAGCCAACGGACCGGACAGGTACAGTACTTC; CDR3 protein: CASSQRTGQVQYF
D gene: NA; J gene: TRBJ1-4; V gene: TRBV30; clone size: NA; CDR3 DNA: TGTGCCTGGAGCCATGGACAGCTGAATGAAAAACTGTTTTTT; CDR3 protein: CAWSHGQLNEKLFF
D gene: NA; J gene: TRBJ2-5; V gene: TRBV6-1; clone size: NA; CDR3 DNA: TGTGCCAGCAGTGGAGGCCGCCTAGGGGTAGGCGAAGAGACCCAGTACTTC; CDR3 protein: CASSGGRLGVGEETQYF
D gene: NA; J gene: TRBJ2-7; V gene: TRBV5-6; clone size: NA; CDR3 DNA: TGTGCCAGCAGCTACGACCCAGCCGCCAGCCTGGGCTATTCCTACGAGCAGTACTTC; CDR3 protein: CASSYDPAASLGYSYEQYF
D gene: NA; J gene: TRBJ1-2; V gene: TRBV30; clone size: NA; CDR3 DNA: TGTGCCTGGAAGGGGGGGGCTGGCTACACCTTC; CDR3 protein: CAWKGGAGYTF
D gene: TRBD1; J gene: TRBJ1-2; V gene: TRBV5-6; clone size: NA; CDR3 DNA: TGTGCCAGCAGCTTGAGGTCGGGACAGCTGTTCTATGGCTACACCTTC; CDR3 protein: CASSLRSGQLFYGYTF
D gene: NA; J gene: TRBJ1-4; V gene: TRBV4-3; clone size: NA; CDR3 DNA: TGCGCCAGCAGCCAAGATTTGACAGCCCCAACTAATGAAAAACTGTTTTTT; CDR3 protein: CASSQDLTAPTNEKLFF
D gene: NA; J gene: TRBJ2-3; V gene: TRBV24-1; clone size: NA; CDR3 DNA: TGTGCCACCAGTGATTTCGCGCGGGATAACACAGATACGCAGTATTTT; CDR3 protein: CATSDFARDNTDTQYF
D gene: NA; J gene: TRBJ1-6; V gene: TRBV7-2; clone size: few; CDR3 DNA: TGTGCCAGCAGCTTCACGGGAGGTGATTCACCCCTCCACTTT; CDR3 protein: CASSFTGGDSPLHF
D gene: NA; J gene: TRBJ2-5; V gene: TRBV19; clone size: NA; CDR3 DNA: TGTGCCAGTAGTACTGGGACACGAGTGGGAGAGACCCAGTACTTC; CDR3 protein: CASSTGTRVGETQYF
D gene: NA; J gene: TRBJ1-6; V gene: TRBV6-5; clone size: NA; CDR3 DNA: TGTGCCAGCAGTTACGATGGGGGCGGTTCACCCCTCCACTTT; CDR3 protein: CASSYDGGGSPLHF
D gene: TRBD1; J gene: TRBJ1-3; V gene: TRBV6-6; clone size: NA; CDR3 DNA: TGTGCCAGCAGGTCCCAGGGGGTTTCTGGAAACACCATATATTTT; CDR3 protein: CASRSQGVSGNTIYF
D gene: NA; J gene: TRBJ1-2; V gene: TRBV18; clone size: NA; CDR3 DNA: TGTGCCAGCTCACCACCTGGCAGGGTCTATGGCTACACCTTC; CDR3 protein: CASSPPGRVYGYTF
D gene: TRBD1; J gene: TRBJ2-2; V gene: TRBV23-1; clone size: NA; CDR3 DNA: TGCGCCAGTCGGGACAGGGGTGCCGGGGAGCTGTTTTTT; CDR3 protein: CASRDRGAGELFF
D gene: TRBD1; J gene: TRBJ2-1; V gene: TRBV11-2; clone size: NA; CDR3 DNA: TGTGCCAGCTCCGACAGGGGTGAGTTAGGGGAGCAGTTCTTC; CDR3 protein: CASSDRGELGEQFF
D gene: NA; J gene: TRBJ1-5; V gene: TRBV7-9; clone size: many; CDR3 DNA: TGTGCCAGCACCTCTTCTTCAGGATATCAGCCCCAGCATTTT; CDR3 protein: CASTSSSGYQPQHF
D gene: NA; J gene: TRBJ2-3; V gene: TRBV5-4; clone size: NA; CDR3 DNA: TGTGCCAGCAGAGGGGCAAGGGATGGAGATACGCAGTATTTT; CDR3 protein: CASRGARDGDTQYF
D gene: NA; J gene: TRBJ1-5; V gene: TRBV28; clone size: NA; CDR3 DNA: TGTGCCAGCAGTTCCCCTCCAGGGGTTTTCAATCAGCCCCAGCATTTT; CDR3 protein: CASSSPPGVFNQPQHF
D gene: NA; J gene: TRBJ2-4; V gene: TRBV6-6; clone size: NA; CDR3 DNA: TGTGCCAGCAGCTTACAGGATTTTGGCAAAAACATTCAGTACTTC; CDR3 protein: CASSLQDFGKNIQYF